This T cell receptor beta chain emerged from a study of T cells in Graves' hyperthyroidism and ophthalmopathy. Study-wide results and limits: Ophthalmopathy could be told apart from stable hyperthyroidism with a 13 V-J model.

The CDR3 covers 13 residues. V gave up 4 bases and J gave up 5 bases, with 9 bases separating them. Per germline, CDR1 MDHEN and CDR2 SYDVKM. Amplification of TCR beta CDR3 regions was performed using RNA transcripts as template. TCR CDR3 underwent first-round RT-PCR with the HTBI primer set. Using its own MiXCR run on the multiplex PCR reads, TCRdb lists one record per CDR3 protein. The table has around 190,000 distinct CDR3 sequences, about a sixth seen once. This clonotype was detected a few times. Its antigen is undetermined. The sequence derives from a woman in her forties or fifties with Graves' hyperthyroidism. The source material was blood. The chain uses TRBV28 and TRBJ1-5, with a possible D match to TRBD1 (6 bases). The CDR3 DNA reads as TGTGCCAGCAGTTCTGAGGGGGATCAGCCCCAGCATTTT. This sequence encodes CASSSEGDQPQHF.